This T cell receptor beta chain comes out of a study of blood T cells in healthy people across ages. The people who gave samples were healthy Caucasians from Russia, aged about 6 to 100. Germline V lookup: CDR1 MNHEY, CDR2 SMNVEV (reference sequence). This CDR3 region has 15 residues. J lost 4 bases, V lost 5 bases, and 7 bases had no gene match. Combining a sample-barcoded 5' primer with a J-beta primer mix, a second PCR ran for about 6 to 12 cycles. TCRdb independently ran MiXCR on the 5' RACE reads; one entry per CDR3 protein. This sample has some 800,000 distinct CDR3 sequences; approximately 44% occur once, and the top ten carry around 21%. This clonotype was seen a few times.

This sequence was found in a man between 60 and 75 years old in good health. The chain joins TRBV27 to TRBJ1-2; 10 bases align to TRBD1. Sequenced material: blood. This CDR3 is CASSPGTGVPYGYTF. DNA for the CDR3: TGTGCCAGCAGTCCCGGGACAGGGGTCCCCTATGGCTACACCTTC.